The present TCR beta chain was sequenced within a study of shared clonotypes between healthy human individuals. The germline V and J ends were trimmed by 3 bases and 1 base, with 7 bases remaining between them. CDR3 length: 15 amino acids. Looked up from germline, CDR1 is MDHEN and CDR2 is SYDVKM. The naive CD8 population came from CD45RO-negative cells selected for CCR7, without terminally differentiated effector memory CD45RA+ cells. TCRdb's table, derived via immunoSEQ multiplex PCR, lists solely in-frame clones and lacks some. The repertoire holds millions of clones, around 96% seen once, with 0.85% to 1.2% in the top ten. Regarding this clone: Its cognate antigen is unknown. Other DNA variants within this sample encode the same CDR3.

Study conclusions and caveats: Read depth was anticipated to influence clonotype sharing among donors. Among four donors, roughly 5% of naive CD4 clonotypes were found in common. Unshared clonotypes carried lower generation probabilities than those common to all four donors.

The sequence derives from a man aged 18-30 years in good health. The gene calls are TRBV28 and TRBJ2-6; a possible D gene is TRBD2 (6 bases). The specimen was naive CD8+ T cells sorted from blood. The CDR3 here is CASSLRGSGANVLTF. For the CDR3, the DNA is TGTGCCAGCAGTTTGCGGGGATCTGGGGCCAACGTCCTGACTTTC.